The rows below give T cell receptor beta chains drawn from one sample of a study of T cells of healthy individuals. In TCRdb, the 5' RACE reads were re-called with MiXCR into one record per CDR3 protein. The sample has about 63,000 distinct CDR3 sequences, 15% to 20% seen once. The origin of the receptors is a human donor in good health. The CDR3 runs from the conserved cysteine through the conserved F or W. A D gene is named only where the DNA matches it firmly. Clone size is given for some rows only: seen once, a few or many times, or a class if the clone is expanded.

.,TRBV5-1,TRBJ2-1,few,TGCGCCAGCAGCTTGCGCGGGACCCACAATGAGCAGTTCTTC,CASSLRGTHNEQFF
.,TRBV6-1,TRBJ1-3,.,TGTGCCAGCGCAGGGAGGAACACCATATATTTT,CASAGRNTIYF
TRBD1,TRBV27,TRBJ2-7,many,TGTGCCATTGGGACAGGAGGATCCTACGAGCAGTACTTC,CAIGTGGSYEQYF
TRBD2,TRBV7-6,TRBJ2-3,.,TGTGCCGCGGGACTAGCGGGAACGGAAGATACGCAGTATTTT,CAAGLAGTEDTQYF
.,TRBV6-6,TRBJ1-6,many,TGTGCCAGCAGTCTCCGGGGAGTGGATTCACCCCTCCACTTT,CASSLRGVDSPLHF
.,TRBV28,TRBJ2-7,many,TGTGCCAGCAGTACCGACCCCCCCTACGAGCAGTACTTC,CASSTDPPYEQYF
.,TRBV28,TRBJ2-5,many,TGTGCCAGCAGTTTAGGGGACCGGGCCTGGACCCAGTACTTC,CASSLGDRAWTQYF
.,TRBV5-1,TRBJ2-1,.,TGCGCCAGCAGCCCCACGGGACTTAGTGGTAATGAGCAGTTCTTC,CASSPTGLSGNEQFF
.,TRBV18,TRBJ2-3,few,TGTGCCAGCTCACCACCGGAACAGGGTCAGAGAGATACGCAGTATTTT,CASSPPEQGQRDTQYF
.,TRBV11-1,TRBJ2-5,.,TGTGCCAGCAGTCCTAGAGGCAGCCAAGAGACCCAGTACTTC,CASSPRGSQETQYF
TRBD1,TRBV12-3/TRBV12-4,TRBJ1-5,many,TGTGCCAGCAGTTTATGGCAGGGGGGTTATAGCAATCAGCCCCAGCATTTT,CASSLWQGGYSNQPQHF
.,TRBV13,TRBJ1-5,many,TGTGCCAGCAGCTTCAGGGCTGCCCAGCCCCAGCATTTT,CASSFRAAQPQHF
.,TRBV4-1,TRBJ2-4,few,TGCGCCAGCAGCCAAGATGGGCTTGCGAGGACCCATTTC,CASSQDGLARTHF
TRBD2,TRBV9,TRBJ2-1,many,TGTGCCAGCAGCGTTGTAGCGGGGGGCGGAAGCTCCTACAATGAGCAGTTCTTC,CASSVVAGGGSSYNEQFF
.,TRBV6-6,TRBJ2-5,.,TGTGCCAGCAGTTGGGGCGGCTCCCGGGAGACCCAGTACTTC,CASSWGGSRETQYF
.,TRBV10-3,TRBJ2-3,.,TGTGCCATCAGTGACGGCCGGGGCACAGATACGCAGTATTTT,CAISDGRGTDTQYF
.,TRBV30,TRBJ1-1,.,TGTGCCTGGAGTGGAGCCTCCACTGAAGCTTTCTTT,CAWSGASTEAFF
TRBD1,TRBV4-1,TRBJ1-6,many,TGCGCCAGCAGCCAAGGAACAGGACAGGGGGCGAATTCACCCCTCCACTTT,CASSQGTGQGANSPLHF
.,TRBV13,TRBJ2-2,.,TGTGCCAGCAGCTTGCTGGACATCGCGAACACCGGGGAGCTGTTTTTT,CASSLLDIANTGELFF
TRBD2,TRBV7-2,TRBJ2-1,few,TGTGCCAGCAGCTTATTAGCGGGGGTGAGAAAGTACAATGAGCAGTTCTTC,CASSLLAGVRKYNEQFF
TRBD1,TRBV4-1,TRBJ2-7,.,TGCGCCAGCAGCCAAGGGGGACAGGGGGCGATTTCCTACGAGCAGTACTTC,CASSQGGQGAISYEQYF
.,TRBV19,TRBJ2-1,.,TGTGCCAGTACCCTGACTGGATACTCCTACAATGAGCAGTTCTTC,CASTLTGYSYNEQFF
TRBD2,TRBV5-6,TRBJ2-5,.,TGTGCCAGCAGCCCGGGGGGGGGGCTAACTCAAGAGACCCAGTACTTC,CASSPGGGLTQETQYF
.,TRBV7-2,TRBJ2-4,few,TGTGCCAGCAGCTTAGAGGGGAACATTCAGTACTTC,CASSLEGNIQYF
.,TRBV6-5,TRBJ1-2,many,TGTGCCGTAGAAGGACTATATGGCTACACCTTC,CAVEGLYGYTF
.,TRBV5-1,TRBJ2-7,.,TGCGCCAGCAGCCCGGGACCGCTGAGCTCCTACGAGCAGTACTTC,CASSPGPLSSYEQYF
TRBD1,TRBV5-4,TRBJ1-1,.,TGTGCCAGCAGCTTGGGGGGACAGCTTAACACTGAAGCTTTCTTT,CASSLGGQLNTEAFF
.,TRBV5-1,TRBJ2-3,.,TGCGCCAGCAGCTTAGCTGGCCGTAGCACAGATACGCAGTATTTT,CASSLAGRSTDTQYF
.,TRBV28,TRBJ2-1,.,TGTGCCAGCAGCGGGACAAACTTCGGTGAGCAGTTCTTC,CASSGTNFGEQFF
.,TRBV7-2,TRBJ2-7,many,TGTGCCAGCAGCTTAGGATGGGGTAGCTCCTACGAGCAGTACTTC,CASSLGWGSSYEQYF
TRBD2,TRBV6-2/TRBV6-3,TRBJ2-4,many,TGTGCCAGCAGTTCCCCCGGGGGGTCCAAAAACATTCAGTACTTC,CASSSPGGSKNIQYF
TRBD2,TRBV2,TRBJ2-1,few,TGTGCCAGCAGTGAAAGGCTAGCGGGGAACAATGAGCAGTTCTTC,CASSERLAGNNEQFF
TRBD1,TRBV7-9,TRBJ1-1,few,TGTGCCAGCAGCGTCGGACAGGGGGCGGCTGAAGCTTTCTTT,CASSVGQGAAEAFF
.,TRBV24-1,TRBJ2-1,.,TGTGCCACCAGTGCTTCGGGGGCGAGAGGTGACAATGAGCAGTTCTTC,CATSASGARGDNEQFF
TRBD2,TRBV5-1,TRBJ2-5,.,TGCGCCAGCAGTTCCGGGACTAGTATAGAGACCCAGTACTTC,CASSSGTSIETQYF
.,TRBV12-3/TRBV12-4,TRBJ2-3,.,TGTGCCAGCAGTCCCCAGGAATCAGATACGCAGTATTTT,CASSPQESDTQYF
.,TRBV2,TRBJ1-2,many,TGTGCCAGCAACCGACGGGGGGACTATGGCTACACCTTC,CASNRRGDYGYTF
.,TRBV7-2,TRBJ1-2,.,TGTGCCAGCAGCCCACGACAGATCTATGGCTACACCTTC,CASSPRQIYGYTF
.,TRBV15,TRBJ1-1,many,TGTGCCACCAGCAGAGATCGCACTGAAGCTTTCTTT,CATSRDRTEAFF
.,TRBV7-9,TRBJ2-4,many,TGTGCCAGCAGCCCATGGACAGAGCAAAACATTCAGTACTTC,CASSPWTEQNIQYF
TRBD1,TRBV20-1,TRBJ2-7,many,TGCAGTGCTGACAGGGTCGGCGAGCAGTACTTC,CSADRVGEQYF
TRBD2,TRBV24-1,TRBJ2-1,few,TGTGCCACCAGTGACCGGACTAGCGGGAGAGCCAAGCAGTTCTTC,CATSDRTSGRAKQFF
.,TRBV7-6,TRBJ1-5,.,TGTGCCAGCAGCTTAGGGGGATTTCAGCCCCAGCATTTT,CASSLGGFQPQHF
TRBD1,TRBV2,TRBJ1-4,many,TGTGCCAGCAGCGCGGACAGGAGAGGTGAAAAACTGTTTTTT,CASSADRRGEKLFF
.,TRBV29-1,TRBJ2-4,.,TGCAGCGTGAACCCGGGGGCCACCTTAGCCAAAAACATTCAGTACTTC,CSVNPGATLAKNIQYF
TRBD1,TRBV25-1,TRBJ2-5,.,TGTGCCAGCAGTTACCAGCCGGGACAGGGACAGACCCAGTACTTC,CASSYQPGQGQTQYF
TRBD1,TRBV11-2,TRBJ2-7,many,TGTGCCAGCAGCTCCCGACAGGGTTCCGAGCAGTACTTC,CASSSRQGSEQYF
.,TRBV29-1,TRBJ1-4,many,TGCAGCGCCGCTACGGGGGGGAGCGGTGAAAAACTGTTTTTT,CSAATGGSGEKLFF
.,TRBV6-1,TRBJ2-2,few,TGTGCCAGCAGTGAGGGGGGACCCACCGGGGAGCTGTTTTTT,CASSEGGPTGELFF
TRBD1,TRBV7-3,TRBJ2-7,few,TGTGCCAGCAGCCAAGGGGACAGGAACGAGCAGTACTTC,CASSQGDRNEQYF
TRBD1,TRBV20-1,TRBJ1-4,.,TGCAGTGCCAGGGGGGGGCAGGGTATAATTAATGAAAAACTGTTTTTT,CSARGGQGIINEKLFF